This is a list of T cell receptor beta chains from one sample in a study of T cells expressing NK-cell markers. TCRdb re-called the 5' RACE reads and gives one entry per CDR3 protein, without DNA. The sample includes almost 450,000 distinct CDR3 sequences. The sample was blood T cells: a sorted CD56 or NKG2C T cell subset, CD4+ or CD8+ T cells, or bulk PBMC T cells (not recorded which). All receptors come from a woman between 18 and 75 years old in good health. Both conserved end residues are part of each CDR3. Each record gives: J gene, V gene, CDR3 protein.

J gene: TRBJ2-5
V gene: TRBV7-2
CDR3 protein: CASSLTGKYQETQYF

J gene: TRBJ2-7
V gene: TRBV27
CDR3 protein: CASSFSREASYEQYF

J gene: TRBJ2-1
V gene: TRBV29-1
CDR3 protein: CSSLGGSAYNEQFF

J gene: TRBJ2-5
V gene: TRBV7-2
CDR3 protein: CASSFMVRETQYF

J gene: TRBJ1-6
V gene: TRBV7-2
CDR3 protein: CASSADSANSPLHF

J gene: TRBJ2-3
V gene: TRBV6-1
CDR3 protein: CASIASDTQYF

J gene: TRBJ2-7
V gene: TRBV6-1
CDR3 protein: CASSPRPGQGYEQYF

J gene: TRBJ2-3
V gene: TRBV7-2
CDR3 protein: CASSLVTEDTQYF

J gene: TRBJ1-2
V gene: TRBV19
CDR3 protein: CASHSGANYGYTF

J gene: TRBJ2-7
V gene: TRBV29-1
CDR3 protein: CSAFVLREQYF

J gene: TRBJ1-2
V gene: TRBV7-2
CDR3 protein: CASSLDVRGRNYGYTF

J gene: TRBJ1-1
V gene: TRBV10-3
CDR3 protein: CATATGVGTEAFF

J gene: TRBJ2-1
V gene: TRBV29-1
CDR3 protein: CSVRGGSYNEQFF

J gene: TRBJ2-2
V gene: TRBV20-1
CDR3 protein: CSAPQGLADTGELFF

J gene: TRBJ2-3
V gene: TRBV20-1
CDR3 protein: CGGGQGRGTDTQYF

J gene: TRBJ2-5
V gene: TRBV6-5
CDR3 protein: CASSYARLAQETQYF

J gene: TRBJ2-7
V gene: TRBV6-2/TRBV6-3
CDR3 protein: CASRGTSVLSYEQYF

J gene: TRBJ1-2
V gene: TRBV12-3/TRBV12-4
CDR3 protein: CASSFEGYYGYTF

J gene: TRBJ2-1
V gene: TRBV12-3/TRBV12-4
CDR3 protein: CASSSDTTSGNEQFF

J gene: TRBJ2-5
V gene: TRBV7-2
CDR3 protein: CASSSLRETQYF

J gene: TRBJ2-1
V gene: TRBV7-2
CDR3 protein: CASSTRRPQGTVEQFF

J gene: TRBJ2-2
V gene: TRBV3-1
CDR3 protein: CASNPRGSTGELFF

J gene: TRBJ2-6
V gene: TRBV12-3/TRBV12-4
CDR3 protein: CASSWRGSGANVLTF

J gene: TRBJ2-7
V gene: TRBV29-1
CDR3 protein: CSVLGRAVETYEQYF

J gene: TRBJ2-1
V gene: TRBV5-4
CDR3 protein: CASSRTSGDEQFF

J gene: TRBJ2-5
V gene: TRBV5-6
CDR3 protein: CASSLRQQETQYF

J gene: TRBJ2-1
V gene: TRBV7-8
CDR3 protein: CASSLGLAGGLNEQFF

J gene: TRBJ2-7
V gene: TRBV4-3
CDR3 protein: CASSQSISGSMHEQYF

J gene: TRBJ2-3
V gene: TRBV28
CDR3 protein: CATRDRRRYTDTQYF

J gene: TRBJ2-3
V gene: TRBV12-3/TRBV12-4
CDR3 protein: CASSQRVSTDTQYF

J gene: TRBJ2-2
V gene: TRBV6-5
CDR3 protein: CASSYGRANTGELFF

J gene: TRBJ1-1
V gene: TRBV6-2/TRBV6-3
CDR3 protein: CASRETLMGGNTEAFF

J gene: TRBJ1-1
V gene: TRBV12-3/TRBV12-4
CDR3 protein: CASSFVAGPSEAFF